What follows are 17 T cell receptor beta chains derived from one specimen sequenced in a study of OX40 agonist ivuxolimab in advanced cancers. Here immunoSEQ multiplex PCR was the method, and the copy in TCRdb shows in-frame clones only, minus some. The sample lists around 60,000 clones; roughly nine tenths were seen once. Material: CD4+ or CD8+ T cells sorted from blood, obtained in a trial of the OX40 agonist ivuxolimab. These receptors all come from an adult with an advanced solid tumor such as melanoma, head and neck, liver or kidney cancer.

The CDR3 loop reads CASSYRGAGEKLFF. CDR3 in DNA: TGTGCCAGCAGTTATCGGGGGGCTGGTGAAAAACTGTTTTTT. V gene TRBV6-5 combines with J gene TRBJ1-4; a weak D match, TRBD1 (6 bases). The CDR3 length is 14 residues. Germline CDR1 is MNHEY and CDR2 is SVGAGI. Trimming shortened V by 3 bases and J by 7 bases, and 12 bases separated the two germline ends.

The chain combines TRBV7-6 with TRBJ2-5, with 11 bases identical to TRBD2. Germline-derived CDR1 and CDR2 are SGHVS and FNYEAQ. Germline trimming cut 5 bases from V and 5 bases from J; bases unmatched to any gene: 13. The CDR3 contains 17 residues. CDR3: CASSRSGGAGGGETQYF. For the CDR3, the DNA is TGTGCCAGCAGCCGTAGCGGGGGGGCCGGGGGAGGTGAGACCCAGTACTTC.

J is TRBJ1-5 and V is TRBV12-2. TRBV12-2 is designated a pseudogene. The CDR3 totals 14 residues. In DNA form, the CDR3 reads TGTGCAAGTCGCTTGGAGACAAAAGATCAGCCCCAGCATTTT. Protein product: CASRLETKDQPQHF.

The rearrangement uses TRBV30 and TRBJ2-7; D is tentatively TRBD1 or TRBD2 (6 bases each). Per germline, CDR1 GTSNPN and CDR2 SVGIG (reference sequence). This CDR3 has 13 residues. Trimming shortened V by 2 bases and J by 1 base, and 9 bases separated the two germline ends. The chain's CDR3 is CAWSQGGSYEQYF. The CDR3 DNA sequence: TGTGCCTGGAGTCAAGGGGGGTCCTACGAGCAGTACTTC.

The CDR3 region is CSLSPGSWDQPQHF. In nucleotides, the CDR3 is TGCAGCCTTTCCCCCGGGAGCTGGGATCAGCCCCAGCATTTT. The rearrangement joins TRBV29-1 to TRBJ1-5, with no clear D. The CDR3 runs 14 residues. The V and J ends lost 8 bases and 5 bases respectively, with 19 bases between them. Germline-derived CDR1 and CDR2 are SQVTM and ANQGSEA.

The chain couples TRBV30 to TRBJ1-1; D may be TRBD1 (5 bases). Trimming left V 0 bases short and J 0 bases short, with 11 bases between. The germline V gene has CDR1 GTSNPN and CDR2 SVGIG (reference sequence). The CDR3 covers 15 residues. This CDR3 reads CAWSVRGGMNTEAFF. The CDR3 DNA follows: TGTGCCTGGAGTGTACGGGGGGGAATGAACACTGAAGCTTTCTTT.

The genes are TRBV19 and TRBJ2-1, with TRBD1 matching over 7 bases. After removal of 5 bases from V and 3 bases from J, the junction contained 7 bases not matched to a gene. Germline V gives CDR1 LNHDA, CDR2 SQIVND (reference sequence). The CDR3 is 15 residues long. CDR3: CASSPGTVSYNEQFF. In DNA form, the CDR3 reads TGTGCCAGTAGTCCAGGGACAGTTAGCTACAATGAGCAGTTCTTC.

The chain combines TRBV19 with TRBJ2-5, with 8 nucleotides matching TRBD1. The trim removed 9 bases at V and 2 bases at J, leaving 11 bases unmatched. This CDR3 comprises 15 residues. The germline V gene has CDR1 LNHDA and CDR2 SQIVND (reference sequence). CDR3 protein: CASHLSGGRQETQYF. CDR3 nucleotide sequence: TGTGCCAGCCACCTCTCAGGGGGCCGACAAGAGACCCAGTACTTC.

This rearrangement joins TRBV19 to TRBJ2-5; 9 bases line up with TRBD1. Germline-derived CDR1 and CDR2 are LNHDA and SQIVND (reference sequence). This CDR3 region has 15 residues. Trimming cost V 3 bases and J 2 bases; bases outside gene matches: 4. The CDR3 sequence: CASSIGQGLQETQYF. The CDR3 DNA follows: TGTGCCAGTAGTATCGGACAGGGGCTACAAGAGACCCAGTACTTC.

This chain uses TRBV7-2 with TRBJ1-3; D gene unclear. The CDR3 spans 12 residues. The ends were cut back, 5 bases at V and 2 bases at J, with 4 bases in the middle. Germline loops: CDR1 SGHTA, CDR2 FQGNSA. This CDR3 is CASSPTGNTIYF. The CDR3 DNA reads TGTGCCAGCAGCCCCACTGGAAACACCATATATTTT.

This chain joins TRBV11-2 and TRBJ1-4; D gene ambiguous. The CDR3 totals 13 residues. Trimming left V 9 bases short and J 0 bases short, with 8 bases between. Germline V gives CDR1 SGHAT, CDR2 FQNNGV. The CDR3 nucleotides read TGTGCCAGTGGGCTCGCAACTAATGAAAAACTGTTTTTT. The encoded protein is CASGLATNEKLFF.

This rearrangement joins TRBV19 to TRBJ2-2; 12 bases align to TRBD2. This CDR3 region has 16 residues. The V gene end was trimmed by 4 bases and the J gene end by 6 bases; junction bases not matched to a gene: 6. Germline V gene sequence: CDR1 LNHDA, CDR2 SQIVND (reference sequence). In DNA, the CDR3 is TGTGCCAGTAGTACGTCTAGCGGGAGGGCGTCCGGGGAGCTGTTTTTT. This codes for CASSTSSGRASGELFF.

The V gene is TRBV7-2, the J gene TRBJ2-2; a possible D gene is TRBD1 (6 bases). CDR1 and CDR2 (germline): SGHTA, FQGNSA. This CDR3 has 15 amino acids. Trimming cost V 5 bases and J 7 bases, with 17 bases left between them. CDR3 sequence reads: CASSRYRARGGELFF. CDR3 in DNA: TGTGCCAGCAGCCGTTACAGGGCCAGAGGCGGGGAGCTGTTTTTT.

The CDR3 is CASPKGTGADSPLHF. For the CDR3, the DNA is TGTGCCAGCCCCAAGGGGACAGGGGCTGATTCACCCCTCCACTTT. This sequence joins TRBV6-1 and TRBJ1-6; 10 bases fit TRBD1. J gave up 8 bases and V 8 bases, and 9 bases lay outside the gene matches. The CDR3 has 15 residues. Germline CDR1 and CDR2: MNHNS and SASEGT.

The chain couples TRBV20-1 to TRBJ2-5; D unresolved. The end of the DNA aligns better with TRBJ2-7, so the J call may be wrong. The CDR3 runs 11 residues. Germline V lookup: CDR1 DFQATT, CDR2 SNEGSKA (reference sequence). The CDR3 reads CSASHDYEQYF. CDR3 nucleotides: TGCAGTGCTAGCCATGACTACGAGCAGTACTTC.

This clone was recorded a few times. The chain carries TRBV7-9 and TRBJ1-2; D not resolved. Trimming cost V 1 base and J 4 bases, with 7 bases left between them. The V gene's germline CDR1 is SEHNR and CDR2 FQNEAQ (reference sequence). The CDR3 spans 13 residues. This chain's CDR3 is CASSLGGAYGYTF. The CDR3 DNA reads TGTGCCAGCAGCTTAGGAGGAGCCTATGGCTACACCTTC.

As DNA, the CDR3 is TGCGCCAGCAGCCAAGAGCAGCACTCTGGGGCCAACGTCCTGACTTTC. This sequence encodes CASSQEQHSGANVLTF. V is TRBV4-3 and J is TRBJ2-6, with no clear D. CDR3 length: 16 residues. Between the trimmed V and J ends, which lost 0 bases and 0 bases, there was a span of 6 bases. CDR1 and CDR2 (germline): LGHNA, YSLEER.